This T cell receptor beta chain was sequenced in a study of T cell responses to AZD1222 COVID-19 vaccine. Clones were read by immunoSEQ multiplex PCR, and TCRdb kept only the in-frame ones, dropping some. Among 99,000 or so clones listed, roughly 90% were seen once. This CDR3 region has 14 residues. The germline V gene has CDR1 SEHNR and CDR2 FQNEAQ (reference sequence). Trimming stripped 1 base from V and 6 bases from J, with 9 bases between. This receptor was taken from an adult in good health. The source was peripheral blood, collected on day 0 of AZD1222 vaccination. This chain links TRBV7-9 with TRBJ2-2; no definite D call. The CDR3 DNA reads TGTGCCAGCAGCTTAGAGCCTCTAGCCGGGGAGCTGTTTTTT. Protein: CASSLEPLAGELFF.